Listed here are 21 T cell receptor beta chains from one sample, sequenced in a study of T cells in Graves' hyperthyroidism and ophthalmopathy. Amplification of TCR beta CDR3 regions was performed using RNA transcripts as template. With the HTBI primer set, the TCR CDR3 went through a first round of RT-PCR. TCRdb used MiXCR to reprocess the multiplex PCR reads, holding one entry per CDR3 protein. The sample holds a few hundred thousand distinct CDR3 sequences, approximately 15% seen once. Specimen: blood. Source of these receptors: a woman in her 40s with Graves' ophthalmopathy.

This clonotype was found a few times. The V call is TRBV6-1, the J call TRBJ2-2; 9 bases fit TRBD2. The germline gives CDR1 MNHNS, CDR2 SASEGT. Trimming at V came to 6 bases and at J to 6 bases, leaving 8 bases not matched to a gene. The CDR3 spans 15 residues. DNA of the CDR3: TGTGCCAGCAGAACCGGGGCTAGCGGGGCCGGGGAGCTGTTTTTT. It is translated as CASRTGASGAGELFF.

This clonotype was recorded many times. The genes are TRBV2 and TRBJ2-2, with D unresolved. Germline values: CDR1 SNHLY, CDR2 FYNNEI. This CDR3 spans 13 amino acids. The germline V and J ends were trimmed by 6 bases and 8 bases, with 13 bases remaining between them. In DNA, the CDR3 is TGTGCCAGCAGCGCTCCCTCCAGAGGGGAGCTGTTTTTT. Residues: CASSAPSRGELFF.

The chain recombines TRBV12-3 or TRBV12-4 with TRBJ1-5, with unresolved D. The CDR3 consists of 14 residues. V was cut by 4 bases and J by 0 bases, with 7 bases left in between. CDR3 sequence: CASSYDPSNQPQHF. CDR3 DNA sequence: TGTGCCAGCAGTTACGACCCTAGCAATCAGCCCCAGCATTTT.

This clonotype was counted only a few times. The chain uses TRBV7-9 and TRBJ1-1; D ambiguous. The V gene lost 5 bases and the J gene lost 1 base, with 14 bases spanning the gap. This CDR3 has 15 amino acids. Germline CDR1 is SEHNR and CDR2 is FQNEAQ (reference sequence). The CDR3 coding sequence is TGTGCCAGCAGCCCGAGGCTCGCGGAGAACACTGAAGCTTTCTTT. Translating gives CASSPRLAENTEAFF.

This clonotype was counted ten times or more. This sequence joins TRBV20-1 and TRBJ2-5; D is unresolved. The germline V and J ends were trimmed by 8 bases and 1 base, with 11 bases remaining between them. This CDR3 is 12 amino acids long. The germline gives CDR1 DFQATT, CDR2 SNEGSKA (reference sequence). The chain's CDR3 is CSLTHSQETQYF. As DNA, the CDR3 is TGCAGTCTTACACACTCCCAAGAGACCCAGTACTTC.

This clonotype was seen repeatedly, ten times or more. The chain has TRBV6-1 and TRBJ2-7; TRBD1 agrees at 10 bases. The V segment lost 5 bases and the J segment 4 bases; nucleotides outside the gene matches: 8. Germline loops: CDR1 MNHNS, CDR2 SASEGT. The CDR3 runs to 15 residues. The DNA for the CDR3 is TGTGCCAGCAGTTCTGGGGACAGGGGTAGGTACGAGCAGTACTTC. It yields the protein CASSSGDRGRYEQYF.

J is TRBJ2-3 and V is TRBV19, with 9 bases that match TRBD1. Germline V gene lookup returns CDR1 LNHDA and CDR2 SQIVND (reference sequence). Losses at the gene ends were 5 bases for V and 2 bases for J; bases not matched to a gene: 5. The CDR3 covers 15 residues. CDR3 residues: CASSVRDRVTDTQYF. The CDR3 DNA is TGTGCCAGTAGTGTCCGGGACAGGGTCACAGATACGCAGTATTTT.

Here the CDR3 reads CASRVDEGIYGYTF. The DNA for the CDR3 is TGTGCCAGCAGAGTCGACGAGGGAATCTATGGCTACACCTTC. The chain joins TRBV6-1 to TRBJ1-2; D is unresolved. Germline V gene lookup returns CDR1 MNHNS and CDR2 SASEGT. CDR3 length: 14 amino acids. The V gene lost 6 bases and the J gene lost 4 bases, with 15 bases spanning the gap.

Details on this clonotype: At one end, the junction sequence differs from germline, possibly due to a read error. The chain carries TRBV6-9 and TRBJ1-2, with D possibly TRBD1 on 5 matching bases. CDR3 length equals 15 residues. Germline values: CDR1 MNHGY, CDR2 SVAAGI. For the CDR3, the DNA is TGTGCCAGCAGTTACCACCCTCGGGGGAACTATGGCAACACCTTC. Protein: CASSYHPRGNYGNTF.

A few counts support this clonotype. The rearrangement links TRBV5-1 to TRBJ2-3; 10 bases are shared with TRBD1. The V gene's germline CDR1 is SGHRS and CDR2 YFSETQ. This CDR3 spans 16 amino acids. V was pared by 4 bases and J by 4 bases, with 9 bases of the junction left unmatched. In nucleotides, the CDR3 is TGCGCCAGCAGCGACAGGGGGCGCAAAATCGCAGATACGCAGTATTTT. This encodes CASSDRGRKIADTQYF.

This chain uses TRBV6-2 or TRBV6-3 with TRBJ2-1; TRBD2 agrees at 9 bases. CDR3 length equals 17 residues. Germline assignment: CDR1 MNHEY and CDR2 SVGEGT. V dropped 5 bases and J dropped 6; count of bases not matched to a gene: 14. The CDR3 DNA follows: TGTGCCAGCAGTCCCTTGGGGGGTAGCGGGAGACGCAATGAGCAGTTCTTC. As protein: CASSPLGGSGRRNEQFF.

Ten or more counts support this clonotype. The gene calls are TRBV27 and TRBJ1-1; D ambiguous. The V end lost 2 bases, the J end lost 4 bases, and 11 bases lay between the germline ends. CDR3 length equals 14 residues. CDR1 MNHEY and CDR2 SMNVEV come from the germline V gene (reference sequence). The CDR3 region has the DNA TGTGCCAGCAGTTTAACGGTTGTGGGCACTGAAGCTTTCTTT. This gives the protein CASSLTVVGTEAFF.

Many counts were recorded for this clonotype. The V gene is TRBV12-3 or TRBV12-4, the J gene TRBJ2-1; perhaps TRBD1 as D (6 bases). Between the trimmed V and J ends, which lost 1 base and 9 bases, there was a span of 13 bases. The CDR3 has 14 residues. The CDR3 loop reads CASSLGGGGSEQFF. The CDR3 nucleotides are TGTGCCAGCAGTTTAGGGGGTGGGGGCAGTGAGCAGTTCTTC.

The sample holds a few counts of this clonotype. The rearrangement joins TRBV6-1 to TRBJ1-5; no definite D call. This CDR3 region has 14 residues. The V end lost 2 bases, the J end lost 1 base, and 6 bases lay between the germline ends. Germline V lookup: CDR1 MNHNS, CDR2 SASEGT. This chain's CDR3 is CASSEPRSNQPQHF. The CDR3 nucleotides are TGTGCCAGCAGTGAACCCAGGAGCAATCAGCCCCAGCATTTT.

V and J are TRBV5-6 and TRBJ2-3, with 10 bases identical to TRBD1. This CDR3 is 15 amino acids long. The V and J ends lost 4 bases and 2 bases, in that order; junction bases with no gene match: 4. Germline CDR1 SGHDT, CDR2 YYEEEE. Here the CDR3 reads CASSKTGGPTDTQYF. DNA for the CDR3: TGTGCCAGCAGCAAGACAGGGGGCCCCACAGATACGCAGTATTTT.

Concerning this clonotype itself: This could be a read error, since a much larger clone is one nucleotide away. This chain links TRBV10-3 with TRBJ2-1, with a possible D match to TRBD2 (5 bases). Judging by the DNA end, TRBJ2-7 fits better; the J call may be wrong. The CDR3 covers 14 residues. From germline, CDR1 is ENHRY and CDR2 SYGVKD. CDR3 loop: CAISSGLHNNEQYF. Written as DNA, the CDR3 is TGTGCCATCAGCTCCGGACTGCACAACAATGAGCAGTACTTC.

This chain joins TRBV11-2 and TRBJ2-2; the D is unclear. Germline-derived CDR1 and CDR2 are SGHAT and FQNNGV. V was pared by 1 base and J by 1 base, with 19 bases between. This CDR3 is 19 amino acids long. In DNA form, the CDR3 reads TGTGCCAGCAGCTTAGGACTTTTGCGGCCGGCCCGGAACACCGGGGAGCTGTTTTTT. Protein product: CASSLGLLRPARNTGELFF.

This clonotype has more than one count but fewer than ten. The CDR3 reads CASSEGGGQGEQFF. CDR3 nucleotides: TGTGCCAGCAGTGAAGGCGGGGGGCAGGGTGAGCAGTTCTTC. The V gene is TRBV6-1, the J gene TRBJ2-1; 8 bases are shared with TRBD2. V was clipped by 1 base and J by 9 bases; unmatched bases: 5. This CDR3 comprises 14 residues. Germline V gives CDR1 MNHNS, CDR2 SASEGT.

Only a few counts were recorded for this clonotype. The chain carries TRBV18 and TRBJ1-1; possibly TRBD1 for D (6 bases). The CDR3 is made up of 13 amino acids. Germline CDR1 is KGHSH and CDR2 is LQKENI. V was shortened by 3 bases and J by 4 bases, with 9 bases between the two germline ends. CDR3 sequence: CASSPYRATEAFF. The CDR3 region has the DNA TGTGCCAGCTCACCTTACAGGGCCACTGAAGCTTTCTTT.

This clonotype was seen many times. The V call is TRBV12-3 or TRBV12-4, the J call TRBJ2-3, with D possibly matching TRBD1 (6 bases). Trimming removed 9 bases from V and 4 bases from J, with 17 bases in between. The CDR3 has 14 amino acids. The CDR3, as DNA: TGTGCCAGTCGGAGACAGGCATCTGCAGATACGCAGTATTTT. The encoded protein is CASRRQASADTQYF.

This clonotype has at least ten counts. The chain employs TRBV20-1 and TRBJ2-7, with 10 bases that match TRBD2. Trimming took 3 bases from V and 1 from J; bases not matched to a gene: 6. The V gene's germline CDR1 is DFQATT and CDR2 SNEGSKA (reference sequence). CDR3 length: 15 residues. The CDR3 reads CSASDSGGLSYEQYF. Written as DNA, the CDR3 is TGCAGTGCTAGTGATAGCGGGGGGCTATCCTACGAGCAGTACTTC.